The clone carrying this T cell receptor beta chain showed up many times. Its antigen is undetermined. The germline V and J ends were trimmed by 5 bases and 2 bases, with 12 bases remaining between them. This CDR3 region has 14 residues. Per germline, CDR1 LGHDT and CDR2 YNNKEL (reference sequence). This sample was taken from a study of neurological immune-mediated disorders. Study results and limitations: HTLV-1-associated myelopathy ranked highest for TCR clonal expansion and multiple sclerosis lowest, beneath healthy controls. There were no CDR3 amino acid sequences shared by expanded clones across subjects, a result suggesting private repertoires in all groups.

The controls, all healthy individuals, were blood bank volunteers in Maryland, USA. With 10-nucleotide random UMIs, 5'RACE was used to make the cDNA. TCRdb analysed the 5' RACE reads with MiXCR anew, one entry per CDR3 protein. Seen here are 50,000 or so distinct CDR3 sequences, roughly 26% observed once, and the top ten hold more than 20%. The sample was PBMCs. This TCR was sampled from a woman between 65 and 79 years old in good health. The gene calls are TRBV3-1 and TRBJ1-2; TRBD1 might be the D (6 bases). CDR3 region: CASSSRGHNYGYTF. In DNA, the CDR3 is TGTGCCAGCAGCTCCCGGGGGCACAACTATGGCTACACCTTC. The full variable domain, with the rest looked up from reference TRBV3-1 and TRBJ1-2, is DTAVSQTPKYLVTQMGNDKSIKCEQNLGHDTMYWYKQDSKKFLKIMFSYNNKELIINETVPNRFSPKSPDKAHLNLHINSLELGDSAVYFCASSSRGHNYGYTFGSGTRLTVV.